The 20 T cell receptor beta chains reported below all come from one sample, sequenced in a study of T-cell memory formation after mild COVID-19. Using its own MiXCR run on the 5' RACE reads, TCRdb lists one record per CDR3 protein. The sample records some 270,000 distinct CDR3 sequences, about 16% being singletons. Sequencing used PBMCs or a T cell subset sorted from them (not recorded which). These receptors were taken from an adult woman who had mild COVID-19 (a few samples of this study predate the infection). Cell type and time point are not known.

Only a few counts were recorded for this clonotype. The chain joins TRBV5-4 to TRBJ2-7; possible D gene TRBD2, 7 bases. This CDR3 spans 17 amino acids. Germline lookup yields CDR1 SGHNT and CDR2 YYREEE (reference sequence). Trimming shortened V by 4 bases and J by 1 base, and 21 bases separated the two germline ends. The CDR3, as DNA: TGTGCCAGCAGCGGACGCGGGGGCCCCAGAGATTCCTACGAGCAGTACTTC. Protein sequence: CASSGRGGPRDSYEQYF.

The table lists this clonotype with many counts. The chain employs TRBV5-1 and TRBJ2-7, with D uncertain. The CDR3 extends over 12 amino acids. CDR1 is SGHRS and CDR2 is YFSETQ in the germline V gene. The ends were cut back, 1 base at V and 5 bases at J, with 7 bases in the middle. The CDR3 spells CASSLSFDEQYF. For the CDR3, the DNA is TGCGCCAGCAGCTTGAGTTTCGACGAGCAGTACTTC. Drawing the rest from reference TRBV5-1 and TRBJ2-7, the complete variable domain is KAGVTQTPRYLIKTRGQQVTLSCSPISGHRSVSWYQQTPGQGLQFLFEYFSETQRNKGNFPGRFSGRQFSNSRSEMNVSTLELGDSALYLCASSLSFDEQYFGPGTRLTVT.

This clonotype was observed many times. The chain recombines TRBV6-1 with TRBJ1-4; D uncertain. Germline V gene data show CDR1 as MNHNS and CDR2 as SASEGT. The CDR3 length is 15 residues. V was shortened by 0 bases and J by 3 bases, with 8 bases between the two germline ends. DNA for the CDR3: TGTGCCAGCAGTGAAGCGCGGGGAGCTAATGAAAAACTGTTTTTT. Its translation: CASSEARGANEKLFF.

In DNA, the CDR3 is TGTGCCAGCAGTTTTTCGGGTGGCTACACCTTC. Translating gives CASSFSGGYTF. The rearrangement joins TRBV12-3 or TRBV12-4 to TRBJ1-2; D is uncertain. The CDR3 contains 11 residues. Trimming stripped 3 bases from V and 7 bases from J, with 6 bases between.

The chain links TRBV25-1 to TRBJ2-5; 9 bases align to TRBD2. Germline-derived CDR1 and CDR2 are MGHDK and SYGVNS. This CDR3 spans 18 amino acids. The V segment lost 3 bases and the J segment 1 base; nucleotides outside the gene matches: 12. The CDR3 bases are TGTGCCAGCAGTGACCGACATTTTGGTAGCGGGGGCCAAGAGACCCAGTACTTC. Translated, it gives CASSDRHFGSGGQETQYF. Full variable domain (missing parts from reference TRBV25-1 and TRBJ2-5): EADIYQTPRYLVIGTGKKITLECSQTMGHDKMYWYQQDPGMELHLIHYSYGVNSTEKGDLSSESTVSRIRTEHFPLTLESARPSHTSQYLCASSDRHFGSGGQETQYFGPGTRLLVL.

This clonotype appeared a few times. The V gene is TRBV29-1, the J gene TRBJ1-5; TRBD1 is a possible D gene (5 bases). The V gene's germline CDR1 is SQVTM and CDR2 ANQGSEA. V was shortened by 0 bases and J by 8 bases, with 11 bases between the two germline ends. The CDR3 totals 13 residues. DNA of the CDR3: TGCAGCGTTGAAGATGGGGGTATCAAGCCCCAGCATTTT. It translates to CSVEDGGIKPQHF.

This clonotype was counted only a few times. The CDR3: CSASNNQQGWRNSPLHF. The CDR3 region has the DNA TGCAGTGCTAGCAACAACCAACAGGGATGGCGGAATTCACCCCTCCACTTT. The chain employs TRBV20-1 and TRBJ1-6; perhaps TRBD1 as D (6 bases). The CDR3 extends over 17 amino acids. With 3 bases removed from V and 7 bases from J, the gap between germline ends came to 22 bases. Germline-derived CDR1 and CDR2 are DFQATT and SNEGSKA (reference sequence).

This clonotype was counted a few times. The CDR3 region has the DNA TGTGCCAGCAGCGACCGAACATATGGCTACACCTTC. Amino acid sequence: CASSDRTYGYTF. The rearrangement uses TRBV5-4 and TRBJ1-2; D ambiguous. CDR3 length: 12 amino acids. Trimming took 4 bases from V and 5 from J, leaving 9 bases between them. Germline V gene lookup returns CDR1 SGHNT and CDR2 YYREEE (reference sequence).

The chain has TRBV6-6 and TRBJ2-4; 8 bases align to TRBD1. The ends lost 2 bases at V and 2 bases at J; junction bases unmatched: 2. The CDR3 runs 15 residues. In germline, CDR1 is MNHNY, CDR2 SVGAGI (reference sequence). The CDR3 nucleotides read TGTGCCAGCAGTTACGACAGGGGTTCCAAAAACATTCAGTACTTC. Its protein is CASSYDRGSKNIQYF.

V and J are TRBV7-2 and TRBJ2-7, with 8 bases matching TRBD1. The junction had 7 bases not matched to a gene; V was cut back by 2 bases and J by 4 bases. The germline V gene has CDR1 SGHTA and CDR2 FQGNSA. This CDR3 is 15 amino acids long. Here the CDR3 reads CASSLTETGVYEQYF. In DNA, the CDR3 is TGTGCCAGCAGCTTAACCGAGACAGGGGTGTACGAGCAGTACTTC.

The rearrangement uses TRBV12-3 or TRBV12-4 and TRBJ1-1, with a possible D match to TRBD1 (6 bases). The CDR3 length is 14 residues. Between the trimmed V and J ends, which lost 4 bases and 1 base, there was a span of 10 bases. Written as DNA, the CDR3 is TGTGCCAGCAGTTGGACAGACTCGAACACTGAAGCTTTCTTT. Its protein product is CASSWTDSNTEAFF.

Concerning this clonotype itself: A read error may produce the germline difference seen at one junction end. The V call is TRBV12-3 or TRBV12-4, the J call TRBJ1-2, with D possibly TRBD1 on 6 matching bases. The CDR3 contains 11 residues. CDR3 bases: TGTGCCACAGGATCCGGGACACGGAATCGCTTC. It yields the protein CATGSGTRNRF.

This clonotype has just a few counts. This chain links TRBV3-1 with TRBJ2-7; no reliable D call. Trimming shortened V by 4 bases and J by 3 bases, and 13 bases separated the two germline ends. The CDR3 consists of 14 residues. CDR1 and CDR2 from the germline V gene are LGHDT and YNNKEL (reference sequence). CDR3 residues: CASSLTPKGYEQYF. CDR3 nucleotides: TGTGCCAGCAGCCTAACTCCGAAAGGCTACGAGCAGTACTTC.

The table lists this clonotype with a few counts. The rearrangement joins TRBV4-3 to TRBJ2-7; 10 nucleotides agree with TRBD1. The germline gives CDR1 LGHNA, CDR2 YSLEER. Losses at the gene ends were 4 bases for V and 1 base for J; bases not matched to a gene: 4. This CDR3 region has 15 residues. The CDR3 sequence is CASSRGQGSSYEQYF. The CDR3, as DNA: TGCGCCAGCAGCCGGGGACAGGGGTCTTCCTACGAGCAGTACTTC.

The chain uses TRBV6-5 and TRBJ1-5, with a weak D call TRBD1 (5 bases). CDR1 is MNHEY and CDR2 is SVGAGI in the germline V gene. This CDR3 is 13 amino acids long. V was cut by 6 bases and J by 4 bases, with 10 bases left in between. For the CDR3, the DNA is TGTGCCAGCAGGCGGGACGGGAATCAGCCCCAGCATTTT. It is translated as CASRRDGNQPQHF.

This chain connects TRBV3-1 to TRBJ2-7; maybe TRBD2 (6 bases). This CDR3 has 13 amino acids. Per germline, CDR1 LGHDT and CDR2 YNNKEL (reference sequence). The ends were cut back, 3 bases at V and 2 bases at J, with 8 bases in the middle. Here the CDR3 DNA reads TGTGCCAGCAGCCAGGGGGGTCCCTACGAGCAGTACTTC. This translates into CASSQGGPYEQYF.

This clonotype was observed a few times. The rearrangement joins TRBV29-1 to TRBJ2-5; D is tentatively TRBD1 or TRBD2 (6 bases each). Deletions cut 3 bases from V and 4 bases from J, with 9 bases between. This CDR3 contains 12 residues. Germline CDR1 is SQVTM and CDR2 is ANQGSEA. DNA for the CDR3: TGCAGCGTTGAGGAGGGGGGAGAGACCCAGTACTTC. Protein: CSVEEGGETQYF.

This clonotype was observed a handful of times. The chain recombines TRBV28 with TRBJ1-2; D possibly corresponds to TRBD1 (6 bases). The germline V gene encodes CDR1 MDHEN and CDR2 SYDVKM. CDR3 length: 15 amino acids. Trimming stripped 4 bases from V and 4 bases from J, with 16 bases between. In DNA, the CDR3 is TGTGCCAGCAGTTCGGCCGAGGGGGGCAGCTATGGCTACACCTTC. Translation gives CASSSAEGGSYGYTF.

This clonotype has only a few counts. The V call is TRBV6-2 or TRBV6-3, the J call TRBJ1-1; possible D gene TRBD1, 6 bases. With 4 bases removed from V and 5 bases from J, the gap between germline ends came to 14 bases. Germline CDR1 reads MNHEY; CDR2 reads SVGEGT. The CDR3 loop spans 14 amino acids. CDR3 residues: CASSSWGPGTEAFF. DNA of the CDR3: TGTGCCAGCAGTTCTTGGGGGCCGGGAACTGAAGCTTTCTTT.

CDR3 residues: CASSLGQKNTGELFF. As DNA, the CDR3 is TGTGCCAGCAGCTTGGGGCAGAAGAACACCGGGGAGCTGTTTTTT. This chain links TRBV7-6 with TRBJ2-2, with D perhaps matching TRBD1 (5 bases). Between the trimmed V and J ends, which lost 3 bases and 1 base, there was a span of 9 bases. This CDR3 spans 15 amino acids. Germline V gene sequence: CDR1 SGHVS, CDR2 FNYEAQ. Full variable domain (missing parts from reference TRBV7-6 and TRBJ2-2): GAGVSQSPRYKVTKRGQDVALRCDPISGHVSLYWYRQALGQGPEFLTYFNYEAQQDKSGLPNDRFSAERPEGSISTLTIQRTEQRDSAMYRCASSLGQKNTGELFFGEGSRLTVL.